The clone carrying this T cell receptor beta chain was observed a single time. The germline V gene encodes CDR1 LNHNV and CDR2 YYDKDF (reference sequence). The CDR3 contains 17 residues. V lost 4 bases, J lost 2 bases, and 10 bases stayed unmatched. The table came from immunoSEQ multiplex PCR; TCRdb's copy has only in-frame clones and leaves some out. The profile shows about 98,000 clones, nearly 97% of them singletons. This sample stems from a study of technical replicates of blood from a few donors. The chain couples TRBV15 to TRBJ2-1, with 8 bases aligning to TRBD2. This TCR came from a human donor in good health. The sequenced sample consisted of T cells isolated from PBMCs. The DNA for the CDR3 is TGTGCCACCAGCATTCTCGTCGGCGGGAGGACCTACAATGAGCAGTTCTTC. This codes for CATSILVGGRTYNEQFF.